This T cell receptor beta chain emerged from a study of blood T cell repertoires in COVID-19. For the study at large: COVID-19 samples collected from the United States, Italy and Spain covered acute and convalescent phases. In each case, the material was cDNA or gDNA derived from T cells, B-cell-depleted T cells, or PBMCs.

V dropped 5 bases and J dropped 8 bases, with 13 bases sitting between them. This CDR3 comprises 14 residues. Germline V lookup: CDR1 LNHDA, CDR2 SQIVND (reference sequence). Authors' processing steps: Estimates of nucleated cell counts were drawn from the amplification of reference gene primers. Here immunoSEQ multiplex PCR was the method, and the copy in TCRdb shows in-frame clones only, minus some. V, J and clone size are taken as reported in that table, and D and trimming were inferred from the DNA itself. The sample holds about 100,000 clones; over 75% are singletons and the top ten take around a fifth.

The sample was peripheral blood. The rearrangement links TRBV19 to TRBJ1-6; TRBD1 is a possible D gene (6 bases). The sequence came from a man in his 70s with active or convalescent COVID-19. CDR3 protein: CASSFQGTDSPLHF. Here the CDR3 DNA reads TGTGCCAGTAGTTTTCAGGGGACGGATTCACCCCTCCACTTT.